Below, 9 T cell receptor beta chains from the same sample are listed, as sequenced in a study of blood T cell repertoires in COVID-19. Sequencing used immunoSEQ multiplex PCR; TCRdb keeps in-frame clones, though not all of them. Altogether hundreds of thousands of clones are present, approximately 89% being singletons, with the ten largest covering about 2%. The source material was peripheral blood. Every receptor here comes from a woman aged 55-70 years with COVID-19, enrolled during active disease.

This clone was picked up one time. The chain is built from TRBV12-3 or TRBV12-4 and TRBJ2-3; 7 positions match TRBD2. V lost 7 bases, J lost 4 bases, and 5 bases stayed unmatched. This CDR3 is built from 13 residues. The DNA of the CDR3 is TGTGCCAGCACCCCGCGGGGGTCAGATACGCAGTATTTT. Translation gives CASTPRGSDTQYF.

CDR3: CASSPGQTTYEQYF. The CDR3 DNA follows: TGTGCCAGCTCACCCGGACAGACTACCTACGAGCAGTACTTC. The V call is TRBV18, the J call TRBJ2-7, with a tentative D call TRBD1 (6 bases). Germline CDR1 is KGHSH and CDR2 is LQKENI. The CDR3 is 14 amino acids. V lost 3 bases to trimming and J lost 2 bases, with 11 bases between them.

The CDR3 loop reads CASTETGAGNTIYF. CDR3 DNA: TGTGCCAGCACCGAGACAGGGGCTGGAAACACCATATATTTT. The chain combines TRBV6-6 with TRBJ1-3, with 8 bases lining up with TRBD1. This CDR3 comprises 14 residues. Germline V gives CDR1 MNHNY, CDR2 SVGAGI (reference sequence). V dropped 7 bases and J dropped 2; count of bases not matched to a gene: 4.

The chain employs TRBV28 and TRBJ2-5, with TRBD2 matching 7 bases. CDR1 MDHEN and CDR2 SYDVKM come from the germline V gene. The length of the CDR3 is 14 residues. V lost 6 bases to trimming and J lost 1 base; unmatched junction nucleotides: 5. The CDR3: CASRLGGSQETQYF. The CDR3 DNA is TGTGCCAGCAGGTTGGGGGGGTCCCAAGAGACCCAGTACTTC.

Notes on this clone: The sample holds other DNA sequences that translate to the same CDR3. This chain connects TRBV5-1 to TRBJ1-2; 8 bases are shared with TRBD1. Germline loops: CDR1 SGHRS, CDR2 YFSETQ. Unmatched junction bases numbered 3, after V lost 5 bases and J lost 6 bases. The CDR3 loop spans 12 amino acids. CDR3 region: CASRLDRDGYTF. For the CDR3, the DNA is TGCGCCAGCAGACTGGACAGGGATGGCTACACCTTC.

This chain uses TRBV3-1 (or the pseudogene TRBV3-2) with TRBJ1-1, with 10 bases identical to TRBD1. V lost 3 bases and J lost 4; bases outside the gene matches: 8. CDR1 is LGHDT, CDR2 YNNKEL, per germline (reference sequence). This CDR3 spans 16 amino acids. The CDR3, as DNA: TGTGCCAGCAGCCAGCCCTTGACAGGGGGCATCACTGAAGCTTTCTTT. This encodes CASSQPLTGGITEAFF.

The rearrangement links TRBV6-4 to TRBJ1-2; D remains unclear. Trimming removed 4 bases at V and 7 bases at J, with 13 bases between. The germline V gene has CDR1 MRHNA and CDR2 SNTAGT. The CDR3 contains 13 residues. The CDR3: CASSAGRIGGYTF. CDR3 in DNA: TGTGCCAGCAGTGCGGGGAGAATAGGTGGCTACACCTTC.

This clone was observed a few times. V is TRBV24-1 and J is TRBJ1-2, with D perhaps matching TRBD1 (5 bases). Deletions cut 2 bases from V and 3 bases from J, with 9 bases between. Germline V gene data show CDR1 as KGHDR and CDR2 as SFDVKD. The CDR3 is 14 amino acids. The CDR3 spells CATSDSGTYYGYTF. The CDR3 DNA follows: TGTGCCACCAGTGATTCCGGGACTTACTATGGCTACACCTTC.

The rearrangement links TRBV3-1 (or the pseudogene TRBV3-2) to TRBJ2-7, with D unresolved. Germline V lookup: CDR1 LGHDT, CDR2 YNNKEL (reference sequence). The V and J ends lost 4 bases and 4 bases respectively, with 8 bases between them. This CDR3 comprises 12 residues. CDR3 DNA sequence: TGTGCCAGCAGCCGAGATTTATACGAGCAGTACTTC. Translated, it gives CASSRDLYEQYF.